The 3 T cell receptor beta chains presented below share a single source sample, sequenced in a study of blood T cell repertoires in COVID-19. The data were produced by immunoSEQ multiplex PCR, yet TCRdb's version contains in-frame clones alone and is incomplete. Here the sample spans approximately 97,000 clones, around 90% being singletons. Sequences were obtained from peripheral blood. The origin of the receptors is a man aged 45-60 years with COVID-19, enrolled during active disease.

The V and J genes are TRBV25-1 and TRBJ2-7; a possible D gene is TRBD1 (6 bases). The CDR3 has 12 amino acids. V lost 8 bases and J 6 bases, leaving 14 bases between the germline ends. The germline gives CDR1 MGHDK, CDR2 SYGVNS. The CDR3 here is CASQGQFFEQYF. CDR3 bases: TGTGCCAGCCAAGGACAGTTTTTCGAGCAGTACTTC.

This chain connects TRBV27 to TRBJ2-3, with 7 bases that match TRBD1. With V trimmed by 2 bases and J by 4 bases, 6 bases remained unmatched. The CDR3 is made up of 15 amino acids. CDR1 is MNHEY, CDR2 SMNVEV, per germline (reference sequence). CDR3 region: CASSLVGGRADTQYF. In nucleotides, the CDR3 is TGTGCCAGCAGTTTAGTAGGGGGCAGAGCAGATACGCAGTATTTT.

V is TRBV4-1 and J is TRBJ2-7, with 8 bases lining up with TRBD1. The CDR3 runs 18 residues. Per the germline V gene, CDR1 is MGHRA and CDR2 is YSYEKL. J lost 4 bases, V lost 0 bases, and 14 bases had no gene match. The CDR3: CASSQEVVGTGKPYEQYF. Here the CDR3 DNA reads TGCGCCAGCAGCCAAGAAGTTGTCGGGACAGGCAAACCTTACGAGCAGTACTTC.